These T cell receptor beta chains were read from a single sample in a study of esophageal squamous cell carcinoma under preoperative chemotherapy. TCRdb re-called the PCR reads through MiXCR, storing one row per CDR3 protein. The sample yields over 14,000 distinct CDR3 sequences, over 55% seen once. This specimen was collected from a patient given preoperative chemotherapy. The receptors were sampled from a human donor with esophageal squamous cell carcinoma. The donor label of this sample is uncertain. Each CDR3 is given with its conserved first and last residue. The order of the fields is V gene, D gene, clone size, J gene, CDR3 protein, CDR3 DNA. D genes are given only for firm matches. A row's size may be missing; if present it is once, few, many or a size class.

TRBV5-3,TRBD2,.,TRBJ2-3,CAGSGGTDVETQYF,TGTGCGGGGAGCGGGGGCACTGACGTAGAGACGCAGTATTTC
TRBV7-2,.,few,TRBJ2-7,CASSPAGPYEQYF,TGTGCCAGCAGCCCGGCGGGGCCCTACGAGCAGTACTTC
TRBV11-3,TRBD2,.,TRBJ2-5,CASSPGTSDQETQYF,TGTGCCAGCAGCCCTGGGACTAGCGATCAAGAGACCCAGTACTTC
TRBV30,.,.,TRBJ2-1,CAWSPGGGQFF,TGTGCCTGGAGCCCAGGAGGTGGGCAGTTCTTC
TRBV11-3,TRBD2,.,TRBJ2-3,CASSLSSGGAQYF,TGTGCCAGCAGCTTATCTTCGGGAGGGGCGCAGTATTTT
TRBV6-1,.,.,TRBJ2-5,CARGHGGRGAGTQYF,TGTGCCAGGGGGCACGGGGGCCGTGGCGCCGGGACCCAGTACTTC
TRBV3-1,.,.,TRBJ2-7,CASGLHSSYEQYF,TGTGCCAGCGGCCTACACAGCTCCTACGAGCAGTACTTC
TRBV6-1,.,.,TRBJ2-1,CASSGREGGCATYGELFF,TGTGCCAGCAGTGGGAGAGAGGGGGGCTGTGCGACCTACGGTGAGCTGTTCTTC
TRBV11-3,.,.,TRBJ2-7,CASSMSTDTQYF,TGTGCCAGCAGCATGAGCACCGATACGCAGTACTTC
TRBV6-1,.,.,TRBJ1-1,CASSQPRVGKTEAFF,TGTGCCAGCAGCCAGCCCAGGGTCGGGAAGACTGAAGCTTTCTTT
TRBV6-1,TRBD2,many,TRBJ2-5,CASTRPAGGWTKETQYF,TGTGCCAGCACTCGACCCGCGGGGGGTTGGACAAAAGAGACCCAGTACTTC
TRBV6-5,.,few,TRBJ2-7,CASSYRRGYEQYF,TGTGCCAGCAGTTACCGCAGGGGCTACGAGCAGTACTTC
TRBV10-1,.,.,TRBJ2-2,CASSEGFNTGELFF,TGCGCCAGCAGTGAAGGGTTTAACACCGGGGAGCTGTTTTTT
TRBV6-4,.,.,TRBJ2-4,CGSSLGGWAGDTQYF,TGTGGCAGCAGTCTGGGTGGGTGGGCCGGAGACACGCAGTACTTC
TRBV6-1,.,once,TRBJ2-5,CASRRGVGETQYF,TGTGCCAGCAGGAGGGGGGTGGGAGAGACCCAGTACTTC
TRBV7-3,TRBD2,.,TRBJ2-7,CASSSTSAGGGRYEQYF,TGTGCCAGCAGCTCGACGTCAGCGGGAGGGGGACGTTATGAGCAGTACTTC
TRBV20-1,TRBD1,few,TRBJ1-1,CSARGAGTGGNTEAFF,TGCAGTGCTAGAGGGGCGGGGACAGGGGGCAACACTGAAGCTTTCTTT
TRBV6-1,.,many,TRBJ2-1,CASRREPSYNEQFF,TGTGCCAGCAGACGGGAGCCCTCCTACAATGAGCAGTTCTTC
TRBV27,.,many,TRBJ2-3,CASSSDSTDTQYF,TGTGCCAGCAGTTCCGACAGCACAGATACGCAGTATTTT
TRBV6-1,TRBD2,many,TRBJ2-2,CASSALPAVIAGGPNTGELFF,TGTGCCAGCAGCGCCCTTCCCGCGGTAATAGCGGGAGGGCCGAACACCGGGGAGCTGTTTTTT
TRBV6-1,.,large,TRBJ2-6,CASSVRPSGANVLTF,TGTGCCAGCAGTGTCCGGCCCTCTGGGGCCAACGTCCTGACTTTC
TRBV10-2,TRBD2,.,TRBJ2-3,CASRFGLAVTDTQYF,TGCGCCAGCAGATTCGGACTAGCGGTCACAGATACGCAGTATTTT